The 6 T cell receptor beta chains below all came from one sample that was sequenced in a study of T cell repertoires in aging, cancer and after chemotherapy. A mixed TRB-A/B primer pool amplified rearranged TRB by multiplex touch-down PCR. TCRdb analysed the multiplex PCR reads with MiXCR anew, one entry per CDR3 protein. The table lists about 10,000 distinct CDR3 sequences, under 40% of them singletons. TCR beta rearrangements were amplified from peripheral blood genomic DNA. Source material: blood. Receptors were obtained from a human donor in good health.

In its sample, this clonotype was seen a few times. This sequence joins TRBV11-1 and TRBJ2-7; 10 nucleotides align to TRBD2. Germline trimming cut 1 base from V and 2 bases from J; bases unmatched to any gene: 5. Germline values: CDR1 SGHAT, CDR2 FQDESV (reference sequence). The CDR3 extends over 16 amino acids. The CDR3 bases are TGTGCCAGCAGCTTAGAGAGGGGACTAGCGACCTACGAGCAGTACTTC. Its protein product is CASSLERGLATYEQYF.

This clonotype was observed a few times. V and J are TRBV7-3 and TRBJ2-1, with 10 bases lining up with TRBD2. Per germline, CDR1 SGHTA and CDR2 FQGTGA. There are 15 residues in the CDR3. The V gene end was trimmed by 5 bases and the J gene end by 7 bases; junction bases not matched to a gene: 8. The CDR3 reads CASSPKAGGLNEQFF. The CDR3 bases are TGTGCCAGCAGCCCAAAAGCGGGAGGGTTGAATGAGCAGTTCTTC.

J is TRBJ2-1 and V is TRBV4-3; 10 nucleotides match TRBD2. Looked up from germline, CDR1 is LGHNA and CDR2 is YSLEER. The CDR3 length is 15 residues. V gave up 1 base and J gave up 9 bases; unmatched junction bases: 6. Here the CDR3 reads CASSQGGVAGGEQFF. The CDR3 region has the DNA TGCGCCAGCAGCCAAGGAGGGGTAGCGGGGGGTGAGCAGTTCTTC.

This clonotype was detected only once. V and J are TRBV6-4 and TRBJ2-2; D perhaps matches TRBD1 (6 bases). With 7 bases removed from V and 0 bases from J, the gap between germline ends came to 9 bases. The CDR3 runs 14 residues. The germline CDR1 and CDR2 sequences are MRHNA and SNTAGT. The CDR3 nucleotides read TGTGCCAGCAAGGGACAAGCGAACACCGGGGAGCTGTTTTTT. Residues: CASKGQANTGELFF.

The chain joins TRBV11-2 to TRBJ1-2; D perhaps matches TRBD1 (5 bases). The length of the CDR3 is 16 residues. The germline V gene encodes CDR1 SGHAT and CDR2 FQNNGV. Trimming removed 5 bases from V and 4 bases from J, with 20 bases in between. The CDR3 DNA reads as TGTGCCAGCAGCGTAACCGGGGGTATGAGGGCCTATGGCTACACCTTC. This encodes CASSVTGGMRAYGYTF.

This clonotype was detected only once. The chain joins TRBV7-9 to TRBJ2-1; D not resolved. CDR3 length equals 11 residues. Germline V CDR1 and CDR2: SEHNR, FQNEAQ (reference sequence). Trimming took off 3 bases at V and 9 bases at J, with 6 bases between the two ends. The CDR3 protein is CASSFDGEQFF. The CDR3 nucleotides read TGTGCCAGCAGCTTTGACGGTGAGCAGTTCTTC.